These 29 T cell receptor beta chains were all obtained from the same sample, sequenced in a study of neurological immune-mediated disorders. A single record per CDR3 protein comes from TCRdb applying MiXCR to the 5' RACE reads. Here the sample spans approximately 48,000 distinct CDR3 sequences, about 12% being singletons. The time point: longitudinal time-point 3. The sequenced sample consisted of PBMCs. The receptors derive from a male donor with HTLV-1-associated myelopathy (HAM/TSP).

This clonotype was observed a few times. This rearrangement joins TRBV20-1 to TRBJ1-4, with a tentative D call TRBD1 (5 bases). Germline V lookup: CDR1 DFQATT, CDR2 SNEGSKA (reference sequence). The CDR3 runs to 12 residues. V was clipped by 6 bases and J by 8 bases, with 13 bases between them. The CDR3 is CSASWGGEKLFF. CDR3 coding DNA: TGCAGTGCGTCGTGGGGCGGCGAAAAACTGTTTTTT.

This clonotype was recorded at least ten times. CDR3 region: CSARTGGRETQYF. As DNA, the CDR3 is TGCAGTGCTAGAACAGGGGGCCGTGAGACCCAGTACTTC. This chain joins TRBV20-1 and TRBJ2-5; the match to TRBD1 covers 9 bases. Per germline, CDR1 DFQATT and CDR2 SNEGSKA (reference sequence). The trim removed 2 bases at V and 5 bases at J, leaving 3 bases unmatched. The CDR3 spans 13 residues.

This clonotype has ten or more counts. CDR3 DNA: TGTGCCAGCGCCAAAGCGGGGGCGTTACAAAATGAGCAGTTCTTC. Translated: CASAKAGALQNEQFF. The V gene is TRBV27, the J gene TRBJ2-1, with TRBD2 matching over 8 bases. This CDR3 has 15 amino acids. J gave up 7 bases and V 8 bases, and 13 bases lay outside the gene matches. Germline CDR1 and CDR2: MNHEY and SMNVEV (reference sequence).

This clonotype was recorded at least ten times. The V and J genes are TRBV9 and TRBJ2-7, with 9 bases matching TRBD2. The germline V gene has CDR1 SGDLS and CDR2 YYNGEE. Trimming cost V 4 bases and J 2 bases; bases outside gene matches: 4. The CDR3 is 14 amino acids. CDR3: CASSRLAGPYEQYF. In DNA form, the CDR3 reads TGTGCCAGCAGCCGGCTAGCGGGGCCCTACGAGCAGTACTTC.

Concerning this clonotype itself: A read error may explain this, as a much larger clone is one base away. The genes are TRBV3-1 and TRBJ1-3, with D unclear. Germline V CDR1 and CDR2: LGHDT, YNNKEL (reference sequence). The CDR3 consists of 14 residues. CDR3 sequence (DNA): TGTGCCAGCAGCGCTTACCGGAAGTTAGACACCAAATATTTT. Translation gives CASSAYRKLDTKYF.

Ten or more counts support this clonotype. CDR3 loop: CASSVGSSLSEAFF. The DNA for the CDR3 is TGTGCCAGCAGCGTAGGGTCTTCGCTCTCTGAAGCTTTCTTT. The chain uses TRBV9 and TRBJ1-1; D ambiguous. Deletions cut 0 bases from V and 6 bases from J, with 12 bases between. CDR3 size: 14 residues. Germline V lookup: CDR1 SGDLS, CDR2 YYNGEE. The complete variable domain, with remaining parts taken from reference TRBV9 and TRBJ1-1, reads DSGVTQTPKHLITATGQRVTLRCSPRSGDLSVYWYQQSLDQGLQFLIQYYNGEERAKGNILERFSAQQFPDLHSELNLSSLELGDSALYFCASSVGSSLSEAFFGQGTRLTVV.

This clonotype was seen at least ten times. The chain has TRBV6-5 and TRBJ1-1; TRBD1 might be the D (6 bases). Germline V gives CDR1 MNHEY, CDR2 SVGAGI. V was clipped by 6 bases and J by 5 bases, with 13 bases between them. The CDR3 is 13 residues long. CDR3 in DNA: TGTGCCAGCAGCCTTACAGGGATAACTGAAGCTTTCTTT. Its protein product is CASSLTGITEAFF.

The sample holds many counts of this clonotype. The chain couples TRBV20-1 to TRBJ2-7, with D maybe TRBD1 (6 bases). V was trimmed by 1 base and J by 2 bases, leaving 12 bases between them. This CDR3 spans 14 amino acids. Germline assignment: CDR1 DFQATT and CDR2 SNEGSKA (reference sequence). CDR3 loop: CSARATGFPYEQYF. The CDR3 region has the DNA TGCAGTGCTAGAGCGACAGGCTTTCCCTACGAGCAGTACTTC.

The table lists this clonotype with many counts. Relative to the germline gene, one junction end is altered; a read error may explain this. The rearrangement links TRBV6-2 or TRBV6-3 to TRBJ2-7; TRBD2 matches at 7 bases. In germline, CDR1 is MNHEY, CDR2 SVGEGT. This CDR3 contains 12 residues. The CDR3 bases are TGTGCCAGCAGTTACCAAGGACTAGATCTTGACTTC. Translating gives CASSYQGLDLDF.

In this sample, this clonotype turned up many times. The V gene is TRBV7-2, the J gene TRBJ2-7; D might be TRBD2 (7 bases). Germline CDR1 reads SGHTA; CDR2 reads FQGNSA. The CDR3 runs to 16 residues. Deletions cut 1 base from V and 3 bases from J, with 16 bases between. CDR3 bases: TGTGCCAGCAGCTTAGTGGGCGGGGGCGCCTACTACGAGCAGTACTTC. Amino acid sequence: CASSLVGGGAYYEQYF. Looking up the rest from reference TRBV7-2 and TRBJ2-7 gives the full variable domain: GAGVSQSPSNKVTEKGKDVELRCDPISGHTALYWYRQSLGQGLEFLIYFQGNSAPDKSGLPSDRFSAERTGGSVSTLTIQRTQQEDSAVYLCASSLVGGGAYYEQYFGPGTRLTVT.

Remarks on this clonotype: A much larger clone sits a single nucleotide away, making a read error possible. CDR3 in amino acids: CASSPSGLAGGPNEQFF. The CDR3 DNA sequence: TGTGCCAGCAGCCCCTCGGGTCTGGCGGGGGGGCCCAATGAGCAGTTCTTC. The V call is TRBV5-6, the J call TRBJ2-1; 9 bases align to TRBD2. The V gene end was trimmed by 4 bases and the J gene end by 6 bases; junction bases not matched to a gene: 14. Germline lookup yields CDR1 SGHDT and CDR2 YYEEEE. The CDR3 length is 17 residues.

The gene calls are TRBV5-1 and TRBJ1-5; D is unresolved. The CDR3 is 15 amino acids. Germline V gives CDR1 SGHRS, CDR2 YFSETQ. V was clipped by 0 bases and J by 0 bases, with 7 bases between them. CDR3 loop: CASSLDHPSNQPQHF. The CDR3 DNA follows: TGCGCCAGCAGCTTGGACCACCCTAGCAATCAGCCCCAGCATTTT. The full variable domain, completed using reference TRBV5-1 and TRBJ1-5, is KAGVTQTPRYLIKTRGQQVTLSCSPISGHRSVSWYQQTPGQGLQFLFEYFSETQRNKGNFPGRFSGRQFSNSRSEMNVSTLELGDSALYLCASSLDHPSNQPQHFGDGTRLSIL.

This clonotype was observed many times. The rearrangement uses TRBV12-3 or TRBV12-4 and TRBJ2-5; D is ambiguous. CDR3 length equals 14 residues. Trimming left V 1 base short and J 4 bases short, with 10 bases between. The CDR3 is CASSLGGSRETQYF. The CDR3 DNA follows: TGTGCCAGCAGTTTAGGCGGCAGTCGAGAGACCCAGTACTTC.

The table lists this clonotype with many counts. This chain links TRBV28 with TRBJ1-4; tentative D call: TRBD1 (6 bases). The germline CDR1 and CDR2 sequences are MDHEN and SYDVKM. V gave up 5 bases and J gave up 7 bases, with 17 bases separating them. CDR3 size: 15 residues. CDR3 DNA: TGTGCCAGCAGTAAAACCTCGGGGGCTGGTGAAAAACTGTTTTTT. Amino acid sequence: CASSKTSGAGEKLFF.

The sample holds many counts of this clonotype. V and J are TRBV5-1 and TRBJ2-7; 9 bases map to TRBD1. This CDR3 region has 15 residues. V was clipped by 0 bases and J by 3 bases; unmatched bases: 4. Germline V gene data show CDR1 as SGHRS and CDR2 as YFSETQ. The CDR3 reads CASSLGPGQGYEQYF. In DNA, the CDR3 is TGCGCCAGCAGCTTGGGACCGGGACAGGGCTACGAGCAGTACTTC.

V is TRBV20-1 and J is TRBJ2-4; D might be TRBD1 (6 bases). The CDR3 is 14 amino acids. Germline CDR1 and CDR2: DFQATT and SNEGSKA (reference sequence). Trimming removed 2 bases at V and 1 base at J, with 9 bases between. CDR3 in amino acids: CSARQGSAKNIQYF. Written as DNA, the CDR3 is TGCAGTGCTAGACAGGGGTCGGCCAAAAACATTCAGTACTTC.

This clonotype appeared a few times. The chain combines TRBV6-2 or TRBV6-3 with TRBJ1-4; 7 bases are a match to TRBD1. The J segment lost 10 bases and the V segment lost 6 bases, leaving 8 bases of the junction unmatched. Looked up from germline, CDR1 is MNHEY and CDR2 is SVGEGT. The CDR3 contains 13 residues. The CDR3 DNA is TGTGCCAGCAGCCCGGCAGGGGGACGAAAACTGTTTTTT. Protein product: CASSPAGGRKLFF.

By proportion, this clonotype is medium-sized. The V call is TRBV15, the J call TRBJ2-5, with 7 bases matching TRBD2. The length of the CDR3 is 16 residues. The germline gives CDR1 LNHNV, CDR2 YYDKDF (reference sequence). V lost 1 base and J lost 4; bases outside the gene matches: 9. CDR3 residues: CATSRVAVPGGETQYF. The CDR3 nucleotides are TGTGCCACCAGCAGAGTTGCGGTTCCGGGGGGAGAGACCCAGTACTTC.

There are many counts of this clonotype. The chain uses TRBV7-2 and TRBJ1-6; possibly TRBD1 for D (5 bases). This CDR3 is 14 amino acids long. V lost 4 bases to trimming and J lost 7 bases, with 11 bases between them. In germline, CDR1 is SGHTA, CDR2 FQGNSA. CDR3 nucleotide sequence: TGTGCCAGCAGCTATGGGGCAGGGAATTCACCCCTCCACTTT. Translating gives CASSYGAGNSPLHF. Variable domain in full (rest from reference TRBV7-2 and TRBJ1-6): GAGVSQSPSNKVTEKGKDVELRCDPISGHTALYWYRQSLGQGLEFLIYFQGNSAPDKSGLPSDRFSAERTGGSVSTLTIQRTQQEDSAVYLCASSYGAGNSPLHFGNGTRLTVT.

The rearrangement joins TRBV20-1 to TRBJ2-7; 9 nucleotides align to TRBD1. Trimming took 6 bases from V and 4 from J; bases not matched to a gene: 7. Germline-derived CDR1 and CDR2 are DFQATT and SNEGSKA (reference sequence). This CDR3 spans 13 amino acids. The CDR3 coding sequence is TGCAGTGCCGCGGGACAGGGATTGTACGAGCAGTACTTC. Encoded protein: CSAAGQGLYEQYF.

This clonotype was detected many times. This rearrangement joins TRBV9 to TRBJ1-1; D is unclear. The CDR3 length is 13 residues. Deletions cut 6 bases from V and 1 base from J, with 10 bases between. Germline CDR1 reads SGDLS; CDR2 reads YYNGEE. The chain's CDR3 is CASTSRQNTEAFF. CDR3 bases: TGTGCCAGCACCAGTAGACAGAACACTGAAGCTTTCTTT. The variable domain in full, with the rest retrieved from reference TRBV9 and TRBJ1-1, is DSGVTQTPKHLITATGQRVTLRCSPRSGDLSVYWYQQSLDQGLQFLIQYYNGEERAKGNILERFSAQQFPDLHSELNLSSLELGDSALYFCASTSRQNTEAFFGQGTRLTVV.

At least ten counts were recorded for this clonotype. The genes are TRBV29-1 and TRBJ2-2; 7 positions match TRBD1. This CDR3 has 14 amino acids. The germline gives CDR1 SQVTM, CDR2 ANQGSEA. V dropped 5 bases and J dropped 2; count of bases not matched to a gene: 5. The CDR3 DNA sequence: TGCAGCGTTCTGACAGGGATTAACACCGGGGAGCTGTTTTTT. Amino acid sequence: CSVLTGINTGELFF.

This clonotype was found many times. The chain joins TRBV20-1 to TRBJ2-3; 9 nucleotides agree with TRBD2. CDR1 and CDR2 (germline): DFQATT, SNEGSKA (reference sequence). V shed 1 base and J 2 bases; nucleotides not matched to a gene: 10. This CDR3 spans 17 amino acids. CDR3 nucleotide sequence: TGCAGTGCTAGAGCCCCCCCAGCGGGGGGATCCACAGATACGCAGTATTTT. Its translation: CSARAPPAGGSTDTQYF.

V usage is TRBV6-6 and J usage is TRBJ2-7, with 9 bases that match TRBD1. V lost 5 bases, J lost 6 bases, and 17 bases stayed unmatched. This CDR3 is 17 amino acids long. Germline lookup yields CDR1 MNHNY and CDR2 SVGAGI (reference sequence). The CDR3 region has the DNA TGTGCCAGCAGTAAAAACGGGACAGGGACTCTCCGGGTCGAGCAGTACTTC. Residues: CASSKNGTGTLRVEQYF.

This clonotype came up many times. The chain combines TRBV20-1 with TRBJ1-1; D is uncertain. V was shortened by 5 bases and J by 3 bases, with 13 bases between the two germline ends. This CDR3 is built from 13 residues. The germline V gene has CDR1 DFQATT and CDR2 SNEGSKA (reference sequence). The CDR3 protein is CSARWVEDTEAFF. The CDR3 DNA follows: TGCAGTGCTCGCTGGGTAGAGGACACTGAAGCTTTCTTT.

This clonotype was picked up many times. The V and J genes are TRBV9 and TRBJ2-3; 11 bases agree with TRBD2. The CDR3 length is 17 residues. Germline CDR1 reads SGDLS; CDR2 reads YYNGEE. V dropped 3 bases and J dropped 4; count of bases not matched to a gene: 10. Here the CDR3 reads CASSGTLLAGASDTQYF. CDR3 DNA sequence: TGTGCCAGCAGCGGAACTTTACTAGCGGGGGCGTCAGATACGCAGTATTTT.

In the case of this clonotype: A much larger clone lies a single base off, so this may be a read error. Here the CDR3 DNA reads TGTGCCAGCGGGGGGTACTATGGCTTCACCTTC. The encoded protein is CASGGYYGFTF. This chain links TRBV2 with TRBJ1-2, with D tentatively TRBD1 (5 bases). The CDR3 is 11 residues long. Germline CDR1 SNHLY, CDR2 FYNNEI.

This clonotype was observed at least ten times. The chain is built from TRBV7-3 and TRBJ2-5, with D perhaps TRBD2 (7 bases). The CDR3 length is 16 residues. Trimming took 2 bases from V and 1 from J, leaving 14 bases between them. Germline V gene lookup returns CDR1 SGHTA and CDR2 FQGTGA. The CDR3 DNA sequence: TGTGCCAGCAGCTTAGGGGGGGGCGTAGGCCAAGAGACCCAGTACTTC. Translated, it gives CASSLGGGVGQETQYF.

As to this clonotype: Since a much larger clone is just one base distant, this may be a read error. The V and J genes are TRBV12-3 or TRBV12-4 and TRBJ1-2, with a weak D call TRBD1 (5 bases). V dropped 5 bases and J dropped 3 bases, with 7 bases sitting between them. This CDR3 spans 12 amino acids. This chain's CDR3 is CASSLTDYGYTF. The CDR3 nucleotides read TGTGCCAGCAGTCTGACAGACTATGGCTACACCTTC.